The 28 T cell receptor beta chains in this list originate from one sample, sequenced in a study of cytomegalovirus exposure and HLA in healthy donors. Both 60 Vbeta primers and 13 Jbeta primers went into the PCR. The table came from immunoSEQ multiplex PCR; TCRdb's copy has only in-frame clones and leaves some out. The repertoire consists of roughly 150,000 clones, with 80% to 90% occurring once and the leading ten covering approximately 4%. The specimen sequenced was PBMCs. Receptors originate from a woman aged 40 to 55 in good health and CMV-seropositive.

This chain connects TRBV9 to TRBJ2-5; 7 nucleotides align to TRBD1. The end of the DNA aligns better with TRBJ2-7, so the J call may be wrong. The CDR3 loop spans 12 amino acids. Germline V gives CDR1 SGDLS, CDR2 YYNGEE. CDR3 nucleotide sequence: TGTGCCAGCAGCTCAGGGGGTGGCGAGCAGTACTTC. Its protein is CASSSGGGEQYF.

This clone was seen a few times. The rearrangement joins TRBV15 to TRBJ2-1; 13 bases map to TRBD2. Germline V gene lookup returns CDR1 LNHNV and CDR2 YYDKDF (reference sequence). Unmatched junction bases numbered 5, after V lost 6 bases and J lost 12 bases. The CDR3 sequence is 13 residues long. CDR3 in amino acids: CATRRTSGSPQFF. CDR3 nucleotides: TGTGCCACCAGACGGACTAGCGGGAGTCCGCAGTTCTTC.

In its sample, this clone was seen a few times. This rearrangement joins TRBV27 to TRBJ2-7, with 11 positions matching TRBD2. Germline trimming cut 0 bases from V and 3 bases from J; bases unmatched to any gene: 7. Germline CDR1 and CDR2: MNHEY and SMNVEV (reference sequence). The CDR3 contains 17 residues. CDR3 loop: CASSLSRLAGGRYEQYF. In DNA form, the CDR3 reads TGTGCCAGCAGTTTATCGAGGCTAGCGGGGGGTCGCTACGAGCAGTACTTC.

The V gene is TRBV6-1, the J gene TRBJ1-3; no firm D call. Trimming stripped 1 base from V and 2 bases from J, with 12 bases between. The CDR3 runs 16 residues. Germline CDR1 is MNHNS and CDR2 is SASEGT. CDR3 protein: CASSEGLVSPGNTIYF. The CDR3 nucleotides read TGTGCCAGCAGTGAAGGTTTAGTTAGCCCTGGAAACACCATATATTTT.

V usage is TRBV9 and J usage is TRBJ2-7; a weak D match, TRBD1 (7 bases). The CDR3 is made up of 15 amino acids. The germline V gene has CDR1 SGDLS and CDR2 YYNGEE. The V end lost 0 bases, the J end lost 5 bases, and 15 bases lay between the germline ends. The CDR3 region has the DNA TGTGCCAGCAGCGTAGATCCCAGGGGGGTTAACGAGCAGTACTTC. It translates to CASSVDPRGVNEQYF.

As concerns this clone: Compared with germline, one end of the junction differs, possibly owing to a read error. The rearrangement uses TRBV30 and TRBJ1-1; no firm D call. This CDR3 is built from 12 residues. Germline CDR1 GTSNPN, CDR2 SVGIG (reference sequence). In DNA form, the CDR3 reads TGTGCCTGTGACATGAGTTTCGCTGAAGCTTCCTTT. It specifies CACDMSFAEASF.

The chain combines TRBV10-3 with TRBJ2-5, with 7 bases fitting TRBD1. Germline values: CDR1 ENHRY, CDR2 SYGVKD. The CDR3 is made up of 12 amino acids. The V gene end was trimmed by 10 bases and the J gene end by 2 bases; junction bases not matched to a gene: 4. CDR3 in amino acids: CATTGNQETQYF. The CDR3 DNA follows: TGTGCCACGACAGGGAATCAAGAGACCCAGTACTTC.

The chain is built from TRBV11-2 and TRBJ1-4; 7 positions match TRBD1. CDR3 size: 15 residues. The V segment lost 3 bases and the J segment 5 bases; nucleotides outside the gene matches: 6. Per germline, CDR1 SGHAT and CDR2 FQNNGV. Written as DNA, the CDR3 is TGTGCCAGCAGCTTTGGACAGGCTCAGAATGAAAAACTGTTTTTT. It specifies CASSFGQAQNEKLFF.

The chain is built from TRBV29-1 and TRBJ1-4; D is perhaps TRBD1 (5 bases). Germline-derived CDR1 and CDR2 are SQVTM and ANQGSEA. V lost 2 bases to trimming and J lost 8 bases, with 12 bases between them. The CDR3 is made up of 13 amino acids. The CDR3 here is CSVEFGAREKLFF. The CDR3 nucleotides read TGCAGCGTTGAATTTGGGGCGCGGGAAAAACTGTTTTTT.

This clone occurred once. The chain uses TRBV6-1 and TRBJ1-5; tentatively, D is TRBD1 (6 bases). V was clipped by 4 bases and J by 4 bases, with 11 bases between them. Germline loops: CDR1 MNHNS, CDR2 SASEGT. The CDR3 has 14 residues. CDR3 in DNA: TGTGCCAGCAGTGTAGAACAGGGAAATCAGCCCCAGCATTTT. It translates to CASSVEQGNQPQHF.

The chain carries TRBV23-1 and TRBJ2-2; 7 bases align to TRBD1. TRBV23-1 is treated as an ORF (open reading frame) with a function not yet certain. V was clipped by 3 bases and J by 3 bases; unmatched bases: 7. CDR3 size: 16 residues. Here the CDR3 DNA reads TGCGCCAGCAGTCAGTCACAGGGGATACACACCGGGGAGCTGTTTTTT. Translation gives CASSQSQGIHTGELFF.

This rearrangement joins TRBV2 to TRBJ1-2; 9 bases line up with TRBD1. The J segment lost 8 bases and the V segment lost 9 bases, leaving 10 bases of the junction unmatched. CDR3 length: 13 amino acids. Germline loops: CDR1 SNHLY, CDR2 FYNNEI. The CDR3 protein is CARKEQGARGYTF. The CDR3, as DNA: TGTGCCAGGAAAGAACAGGGGGCGCGAGGCTACACCTTC.

The genes are TRBV27 and TRBJ1-1, with D perhaps matching TRBD1 (6 bases). CDR3 length: 15 amino acids. V shed 7 bases and J shed 2 bases, with 17 bases lying between them. Germline CDR1 is MNHEY and CDR2 is SMNVEV (reference sequence). The CDR3 region is CASNLWGGRNTEAFF. The CDR3 bases are TGTGCCAGCAACCTTTGGGGGGGCAGAAACACTGAAGCTTTCTTT.

The chain uses TRBV10-3 and TRBJ1-5; D is unclear. The V end was cut by 4 bases, the J end by 5 bases, with 9 bases between. This CDR3 contains 13 residues. Per the germline V gene, CDR1 is ENHRY and CDR2 is SYGVKD. CDR3 amino acids: CAISAAQDQPQHF. CDR3 in DNA: TGTGCCATCAGTGCGGCCCAGGATCAGCCCCAGCATTTT.

This sequence joins TRBV4-3 and TRBJ1-1; no reliable D call. CDR3 length: 14 amino acids. V was trimmed by 1 base and J by 1 base, leaving 7 bases between them. Germline V gene lookup returns CDR1 LGHNA and CDR2 YSLEER. As DNA, the CDR3 is TGCGCCAGCAGCCAAGTCGGTGAGAACACTGAAGCTTTCTTT. It specifies CASSQVGENTEAFF.

V is TRBV5-6 and J is TRBJ1-5, with D hard to call. There are 15 residues in the CDR3. The germline V and J ends were trimmed by 0 bases and 6 bases, with 13 bases remaining between them. Germline V gene data show CDR1 as SGHDT and CDR2 as YYEEEE. The CDR3 nucleotides are TGTGCCAGCAGCTTGGCCCCGATGGGAGGTCAGCCCCAGCATTTT. Translated: CASSLAPMGGQPQHF.

The CDR3 bases are TGTGCCAGCAGCTTAGCGCTTCCTAGCGGGGCTTACAATGAGCAGTTCTTC. This gives the protein CASSLALPSGAYNEQFF. The chain employs TRBV7-2 and TRBJ2-1; 9 positions match TRBD2. The germline V gene encodes CDR1 SGHTA and CDR2 FQGNSA. J lost 4 bases, V lost 0 bases, and 7 bases had no gene match. The CDR3 has 17 amino acids.

Written as DNA, the CDR3 is TGTGCCAGCAGTCTGAACACCGGGGAGCTGTTTTTT. Protein product: CASSLNTGELFF. The chain combines TRBV27 with TRBJ2-2; D is unclear. Germline V gene sequence: CDR1 MNHEY, CDR2 SMNVEV (reference sequence). V lost 5 bases and J 1 base, leaving 2 bases between the germline ends. The CDR3 sequence is 12 residues long.

CDR3 coding DNA: TGTGCCAGCAGTTCTCCCGTGGCGGGGGGGGGAGATACGCAGTATTTT. It encodes CASSSPVAGGGDTQYF. V is TRBV6-6 and J is TRBJ2-3, with 9 bases identical to TRBD2. This CDR3 region has 16 residues. The V and J ends lost 4 bases and 5 bases, in that order; junction bases with no gene match: 10. CDR1 is MNHNY and CDR2 is SVGAGI in the germline V gene (reference sequence).

V and J are TRBV19 and TRBJ1-2; no clear D gene. This CDR3 region has 13 residues. The germline CDR1 and CDR2 sequences are LNHDA and SQIVND (reference sequence). V was pared by 5 bases and J by 8 bases, with 15 bases between. The CDR3 coding sequence is TGTGCCAGTAGTCCTGACGGGTCGACCGGCTACACCTTC. Protein product: CASSPDGSTGYTF.

The chain links TRBV2 to TRBJ1-2, with a weak D call TRBD1 (5 bases). Deletions cut 5 bases from V and 6 bases from J, with 13 bases between. The CDR3 is made up of 13 amino acids. Germline lookup yields CDR1 SNHLY and CDR2 FYNNEI. The CDR3: CASSPKGHNGYTF. The CDR3 DNA reads as TGTGCCAGCAGTCCAAAGGGGCACAATGGCTACACCTTC. The full variable domain, rest sourced from reference TRBV2 and TRBJ1-2, is EPEVTQTPSHQVTQMGQEVILRCVPISNHLYFYWYRQILGQKVEFLVSFYNNEISEKSEIFDDQFSVERPDGSNFTLKIRSTKLEDSAMYFCASSPKGHNGYTFGSGTRLTVV.

The chain employs TRBV7-9 and TRBJ1-1; D not resolved. The CDR3 is 16 residues long. Per germline, CDR1 SEHNR and CDR2 FQNEAQ (reference sequence). Trimming removed 5 bases at V and 0 bases at J, with 16 bases between. DNA for the CDR3: TGTGCCAGCAGCCCTTCAGCGGCAGGCTTGAACACTGAAGCTTTCTTT. This translates into CASSPSAAGLNTEAFF.

The chain links TRBV18 to TRBJ2-7; 7 nucleotides agree with TRBD1. CDR1 and CDR2 from the germline V gene are KGHSH and LQKENI. This CDR3 is 13 amino acids long. Germline trimming cut 2 bases from V and 4 bases from J; bases unmatched to any gene: 2. CDR3 DNA sequence: TGTGCCAGCTCACCAGCGACAGGGTACGAGCAGTACTTC. Protein product: CASSPATGYEQYF.

This clone was seen just once. The chain is built from TRBV6-5 and TRBJ2-1; 10 bases are a match to TRBD2. This CDR3 is 15 amino acids long. Trimming took 6 bases from V and 6 from J; bases not matched to a gene: 8. The germline gives CDR1 MNHEY, CDR2 SVGAGI. The CDR3 DNA sequence: TGTGCCAGCAGCCCATTGGCTAGCGGGGGCAATGAGCAGTTCTTC. Translated, it gives CASSPLASGGNEQFF.

V usage is TRBV2 and J usage is TRBJ1-1; D gene unclear. The CDR3 is made up of 13 amino acids. Per germline, CDR1 SNHLY and CDR2 FYNNEI. V lost 6 bases to trimming and J lost 2 bases, with 10 bases between them. The CDR3 loop reads CASSADRNTEAFF. The CDR3 DNA sequence: TGTGCCAGCAGCGCAGATCGCAACACTGAAGCTTTCTTT.

The chain is built from TRBV7-9 and TRBJ1-3; D is uncertain. Germline V CDR1 and CDR2: SEHNR, FQNEAQ (reference sequence). V was clipped by 1 base and J by 0 bases, with 10 bases between them. CDR3 size: 16 residues. This chain's CDR3 is CASSLGPIDSGNTIYF. CDR3 nucleotide sequence: TGTGCCAGCAGCTTAGGCCCCATAGACTCTGGAAACACCATATATTTT.

V usage is TRBV6-5 and J usage is TRBJ1-2, with 8 bases aligning to TRBD1. The length of the CDR3 is 16 residues. The ends lost 2 bases at V and 4 bases at J; junction bases unmatched: 9. Germline values: CDR1 MNHEY, CDR2 SVGAGI. CDR3 DNA: TGTGCCAGCAGTTACACACGACAGGGGACAGGCTATGGCTACACCTTC. Its protein is CASSYTRQGTGYGYTF.

This clone was observed a few times. V usage is TRBV6-4 and J usage is TRBJ2-3; the match to TRBD2 covers 9 bases. CDR1 MRHNA and CDR2 SNTAGT come from the germline V gene. This CDR3 comprises 16 residues. With 1 base clipped from V and 2 bases from J, the junction kept 4 bases outside the gene matches. CDR3 nucleotides: TGTGCCAGCAGTGACTTGGCGGGAGGGGACACAGATACGCAGTATTTT. Amino acid sequence: CASSDLAGGDTDTQYF.